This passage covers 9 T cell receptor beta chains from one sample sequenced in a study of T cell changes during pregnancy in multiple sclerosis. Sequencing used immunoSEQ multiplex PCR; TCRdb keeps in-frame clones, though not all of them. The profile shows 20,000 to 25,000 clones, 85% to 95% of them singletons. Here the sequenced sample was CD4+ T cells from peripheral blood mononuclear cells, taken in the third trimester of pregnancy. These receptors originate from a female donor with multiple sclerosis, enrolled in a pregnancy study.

The CDR3 region has the DNA TGCGCCAGCAGCCAATGGGCAGGGGGCAGGAGCAATCAGCCCCAGCATTTT. Protein: CASSQWAGGRSNQPQHF. The rearrangement links TRBV4-1 to TRBJ1-5, with TRBD1 matching over 8 bases. J gave up 1 base and V 2 bases, and 7 bases lay outside the gene matches. This CDR3 has 17 residues. Germline CDR1 MGHRA, CDR2 YSYEKL.

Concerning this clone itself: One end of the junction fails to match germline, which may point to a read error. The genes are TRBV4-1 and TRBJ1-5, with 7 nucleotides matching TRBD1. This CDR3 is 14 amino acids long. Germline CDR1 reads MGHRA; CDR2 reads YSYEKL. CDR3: CASSLGGGKQPQHF. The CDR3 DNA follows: TGCGCCAGCAGCCTAGGAGGGGGCAAGCAGCCCCAGCATTTT.

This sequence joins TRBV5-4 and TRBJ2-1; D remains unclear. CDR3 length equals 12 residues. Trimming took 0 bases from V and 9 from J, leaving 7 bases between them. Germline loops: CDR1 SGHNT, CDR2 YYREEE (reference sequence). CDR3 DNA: TGTGCCAGCAGCTTGGCGAGTGGTGAGCAGTTCTTC. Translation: CASSLASGEQFF.

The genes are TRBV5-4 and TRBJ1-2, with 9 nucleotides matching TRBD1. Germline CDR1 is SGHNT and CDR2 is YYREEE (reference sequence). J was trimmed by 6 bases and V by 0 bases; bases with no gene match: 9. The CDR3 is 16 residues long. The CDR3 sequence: CASSLGIQGATHGYTF. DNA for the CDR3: TGTGCCAGCAGCTTGGGGATACAGGGGGCAACGCATGGCTACACCTTC.

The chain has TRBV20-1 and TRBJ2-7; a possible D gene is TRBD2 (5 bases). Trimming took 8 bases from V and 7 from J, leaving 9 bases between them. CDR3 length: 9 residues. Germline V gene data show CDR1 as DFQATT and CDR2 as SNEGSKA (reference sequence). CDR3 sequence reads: CSTADEQYF. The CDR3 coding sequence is TGCAGTACAGCGGATGAGCAGTACTTC.

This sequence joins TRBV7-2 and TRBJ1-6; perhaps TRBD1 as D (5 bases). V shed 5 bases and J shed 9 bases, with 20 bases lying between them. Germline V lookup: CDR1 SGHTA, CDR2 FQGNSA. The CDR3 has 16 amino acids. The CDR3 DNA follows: TGTGCCAGCAGCCCCCGGGGCGGAGGGACGGGTTCACCCCTCCACTTT. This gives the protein CASSPRGGGTGSPLHF.

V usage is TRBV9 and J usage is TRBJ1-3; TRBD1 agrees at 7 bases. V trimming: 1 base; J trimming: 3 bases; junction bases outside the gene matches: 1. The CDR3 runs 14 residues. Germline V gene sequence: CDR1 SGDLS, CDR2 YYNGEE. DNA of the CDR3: TGTGCCAGCAGCGTAACAGGGGATGGAAACACCATATATTTT. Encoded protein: CASSVTGDGNTIYF. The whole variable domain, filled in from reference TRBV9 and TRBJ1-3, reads DSGVTQTPKHLITATGQRVTLRCSPRSGDLSVYWYQQSLDQGLQFLIQYYNGEERAKGNILERFSAQQFPDLHSELNLSSLELGDSALYFCASSVTGDGNTIYFGEGSWLTVV.

The CDR3 here is CASSLYGTGRNEQYF. The DNA of the CDR3 is TGTGCCAGCAGTTTATACGGGACAGGGAGGAACGAGCAGTACTTC. This chain joins TRBV28 and TRBJ2-7; 9 nucleotides line up with TRBD1. V lost 1 base and J lost 5; bases outside the gene matches: 6. The CDR3 runs 15 residues. Germline V lookup: CDR1 MDHEN, CDR2 SYDVKM.

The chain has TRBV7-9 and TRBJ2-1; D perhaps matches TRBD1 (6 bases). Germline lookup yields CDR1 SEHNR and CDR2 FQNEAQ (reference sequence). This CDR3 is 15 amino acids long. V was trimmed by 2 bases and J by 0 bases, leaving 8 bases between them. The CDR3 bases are TGTGCCAGCAGCTTAAGGGACAACTCCTACAATGAGCAGTTCTTC. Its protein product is CASSLRDNSYNEQFF.